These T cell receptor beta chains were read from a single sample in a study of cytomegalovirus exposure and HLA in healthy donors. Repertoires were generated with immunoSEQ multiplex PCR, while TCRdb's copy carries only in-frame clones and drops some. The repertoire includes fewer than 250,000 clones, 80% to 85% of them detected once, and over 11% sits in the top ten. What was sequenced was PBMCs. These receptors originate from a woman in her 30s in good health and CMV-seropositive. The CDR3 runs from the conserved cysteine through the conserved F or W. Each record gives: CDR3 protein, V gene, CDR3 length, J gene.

CDR3: CASSGPGQTSSTDTQYF; V: TRBV5-4; length: 17; J: TRBJ2-3
CDR3: CASSPPPGSTYEQYF; V: TRBV18; length: 15; J: TRBJ2-7
CDR3: CASSSPGEEHEQYF; V: TRBV18; length: 14; J: TRBJ2-7
CDR3: CASSFRDAGYTF; V: TRBV5-6; length: 12; J: TRBJ1-2
CDR3: CASSPPTGTGNYEQYF; V: TRBV18; length: 16; J: TRBJ2-7
CDR3: CAWSDGGSRGYEQYF; V: TRBV30; length: 15; J: TRBJ2-7
CDR3: CAWRGATGDEKLFF; V: TRBV30; length: 14; J: TRBJ1-4
CDR3: CSVEERSQNYGYTF; V: TRBV29-1; length: 14; J: TRBJ1-2
CDR3: CASSLALGSGADEAFF; V: TRBV7-2; length: 16; J: TRBJ1-1
CDR3: CASSELQGNEQFF; V: TRBV2; length: 13; J: TRBJ2-1
CDR3: CASSLGLGYEQYF; V: TRBV5-6; length: 13; J: TRBJ2-7
CDR3: CASSDGPRGDTEAFF; V: TRBV25-1; length: 15; J: TRBJ1-1
CDR3: CASSPYSGNTIYF; V: TRBV7-9; length: 13; J: TRBJ1-3
CDR3: CASTDMLNTEAFF; V: TRBV9; length: 13; J: TRBJ1-1
CDR3: CATSSEGRSTDTQYF; V: TRBV15; length: 15; J: TRBJ2-3
CDR3: CASKAGGQQETQYF; V: TRBV7-9; length: 14; J: TRBJ2-5
CDR3: CASSFEPGPYEKLFF; V: TRBV5-6; length: 15; J: TRBJ1-4
CDR3: CASSPVVDRVSYGYTF; V: TRBV7-2; length: 16; J: TRBJ1-2
CDR3: CASRRVGKTSVQGSEQFF; V: TRBV11-2; length: 18; J: TRBJ2-1
CDR3: CASSDTIRDDKNIQYF; V: TRBV2; length: 16; J: TRBJ2-4
CDR3: CASSLVSYGQGAGEQYF; V: TRBV7-2; length: 17; J: TRBJ2-7
CDR3: CASSLGLAGASYEQYF; V: TRBV6-5; length: 16; J: TRBJ2-7
CDR3: CASSLPTGGTEDTQYF; V: TRBV5-1; length: 16; J: TRBJ2-3
CDR3: CASSLGGGNQPQHF; V: TRBV11-2; length: 14; J: TRBJ1-5
CDR3: CAITQGLAGDPYF; V: TRBV10-3; length: 13; J: TRBJ2-7
CDR3: CASRRGTGGEETQYF; V: TRBV2; length: 15; J: TRBJ2-5
CDR3: CASNPRQRTYEQYF; V: TRBV6-1; length: 14; J: TRBJ2-7
CDR3: CASSLTRLNTEAFF; V: TRBV27; length: 14; J: TRBJ1-1
CDR3: CASSLGSSFYDSGYTF; V: TRBV5-1; length: 16; J: TRBJ1-2
CDR3: CASSQSSWQYGYTF; V: TRBV4-1; length: 14; J: TRBJ1-2
CDR3: CATSREGQLQSEQFF; V: TRBV15; length: 15; J: TRBJ2-1
CDR3: CASSLVVTMNSGNTIYF; V: TRBV7-9; length: 17; J: TRBJ1-3
CDR3: CASSGPSFGTEAFF; V: TRBV9; length: 14; J: TRBJ1-1
CDR3: CASSHTSGSVHEQYF; V: TRBV4-2; length: 15; J: TRBJ2-7
CDR3: CASSLTIREQYF; V: TRBV11-2; length: 12; J: TRBJ2-7
CDR3: CASSTYSPSDTGELFF; V: TRBV11-2; length: 16; J: TRBJ2-2
CDR3: CASSLTGGRDTEAFF; V: TRBV13; length: 15; J: TRBJ1-1
CDR3: CASSQAWESPQYF; V: TRBV4-1; length: 13; J: TRBJ2-5
CDR3: CASKLAELGSYNEQFF; V: TRBV13; length: 16; J: TRBJ2-1
CDR3: CASSDSQGADTQYF; V: TRBV6-4; length: 14; J: TRBJ2-3
CDR3: CSVLHVGRRVSGANVLTF; V: TRBV29-1; length: 18; J: TRBJ2-6
CDR3: CASSEDQETQYF; V: TRBV10-2; length: 12; J: TRBJ2-5
CDR3: CASSLSGHTEAFF; V: TRBV5-6; length: 13; J: TRBJ1-1
CDR3: CASSYNRGSHEQYF; V: TRBV6-5; length: 14; J: TRBJ2-7
CDR3: CAWSEQGADTGELFF; V: TRBV30; length: 15; J: TRBJ2-2